This T cell receptor (beta chain) was retrieved from a study of control samples from healthy donors and cancer patients. The germline CDR1 and CDR2 sequences are KGHSH and LQKENI. V was shortened by 0 bases and J by 7 bases, with 19 bases between the two germline ends. This CDR3 has 16 amino acids. Libraries were prepared by immunoSEQ multiplex PCR; TCRdb keeps only in-frame clonotypes and omits some of them. The sample consists of about 120,000 clones, 85% to 90% of them appearing once. Sequenced input: PBMCs. The receptor's source is a woman between 45 and 65 years old with colorectal cancer. The chain couples TRBV18 to TRBJ2-7; perhaps TRBD1 as D (5 bases). For the CDR3, the DNA is TGTGCCAGCTCACCACCAGGGGCCGTGCAGGGTGGGGAGCAGTACTTC. It codes for CASSPPGAVQGGEQYF.